Each of the 29 T cell receptor beta chains below was sequenced from the same sample in a study of blood T cell repertoires in COVID-19. The protocol was immunoSEQ multiplex PCR, while the TCRdb copy is restricted to in-frame clones and leaves out a portion. The data show some 400,000 clones, with around nine tenths seen just once and over 2.5% held by the top ten. The sample was peripheral blood. The receptor set was obtained from a human donor in a cohort sampled during active COVID-19.

J is TRBJ2-7 and V is TRBV7-8; maybe TRBD1 (5 bases). The CDR3 runs to 14 residues. Per the germline V gene, CDR1 is SGHVS and CDR2 is FQNEAQ. Trimming cost V 3 bases and J 6 bases, with 15 bases left between them. CDR3 loop: CASSLGQVEGEQYF. The DNA of the CDR3 is TGTGCCAGCAGCTTGGGGCAGGTTGAAGGCGAGCAGTACTTC.

This clone was picked up a small number of times. This chain links TRBV7-9 with TRBJ1-6; TRBD1 aligns across 7 bases. The germline CDR1 and CDR2 sequences are SEHNR and FQNEAQ (reference sequence). CDR3 length equals 14 residues. V gave up 8 bases and J gave up 10 bases; unmatched junction bases: 11. The CDR3 protein is CASGRTGDSSPLHF. The CDR3 DNA is TGTGCCAGCGGCAGAACAGGGGATTCCTCACCCCTCCACTTT.

V and J are TRBV7-3 and TRBJ1-2, with unresolved D. Trimming removed 2 bases from V and 3 bases from J, with 7 bases in between. The germline gives CDR1 SGHTA, CDR2 FQGTGA. This CDR3 has 13 residues. For the CDR3, the DNA is TGTGCCAGCAGCTTATTGGGAGACTATGGCTACACCTTC. Encoded protein: CASSLLGDYGYTF.

The rearrangement joins TRBV9 to TRBJ1-1; D is possibly TRBD1 (5 bases). This CDR3 is built from 16 residues. The V and J ends lost 2 bases and 2 bases respectively, with 16 bases between them. The germline gives CDR1 SGDLS, CDR2 YYNGEE. The CDR3 is CASSVYPGGGNTEAFF. CDR3 coding DNA: TGTGCCAGCAGCGTTTACCCTGGGGGGGGAAACACTGAAGCTTTCTTT.

This chain links TRBV5-1 with TRBJ1-1; weak D call: TRBD1 (6 bases). The CDR3 runs to 20 residues. V was trimmed by 4 bases and J by 4 bases, leaving 32 bases between them. CDR1 and CDR2 from the germline V gene are SGHRS and YFSETQ. This CDR3 reads CASSRIGGVFTFRGATEAFF. The CDR3 DNA reads TGCGCCAGCAGCAGGATTGGAGGGGTCTTTACATTTCGGGGGGCCACTGAAGCTTTCTTT.

This chain joins TRBV30 and TRBJ2-1; possibly TRBD2 for D (7 bases). Germline CDR1 reads GTSNPN; CDR2 reads SVGIG (reference sequence). The CDR3 length is 15 residues. The V and J ends lost 5 bases and 4 bases respectively, with 18 bases between them. The CDR3 DNA is TGTGCCTGGGTGGGAGGGACAACGGCGTACAATGAGCAGTTCTTC. Translation gives CAWVGGTTAYNEQFF.

The chain couples TRBV7-9 to TRBJ2-7; D uncertain. This CDR3 spans 11 amino acids. Germline CDR1 and CDR2: SEHNR and FQNEAQ (reference sequence). The V gene lost 5 bases and the J gene lost 5 bases, with 7 bases spanning the gap. In nucleotides, the CDR3 is TGTGCCAGCAGCCAGGCTGACGAGCAGTACTTC. This sequence encodes CASSQADEQYF.

This clone was detected only once. The chain recombines TRBV5-3 with TRBJ2-5; D possibly corresponds to TRBD2 (6 bases). TRBV5-3 is identified as an open reading frame with a role that is uncertain. Trimming took 2 bases from V and 3 from J, leaving 11 bases between them. This CDR3 has 14 amino acids. The CDR3 spells CARSFLREKETQYF. The CDR3 nucleotides are TGTGCCAGAAGCTTCCTGCGGGAAAAAGAGACCCAGTACTTC.

V is TRBV3-1 (or the pseudogene TRBV3-2) and J is TRBJ2-1; 9 nucleotides agree with TRBD2. The junction had 12 bases not matched to a gene; V was cut back by 2 bases and J by 7 bases. The CDR3 extends over 17 amino acids. CDR1 and CDR2 from the germline V gene are LGHDT and YNNKEL (reference sequence). The CDR3 sequence is CASSQHSTAGGMNEQFF. The DNA for the CDR3 is TGTGCCAGCAGCCAACATTCAACAGCGGGAGGTATGAATGAGCAGTTCTTC.

This chain connects TRBV6-5 to TRBJ2-7; tentatively, D is TRBD1 (5 bases). Germline-derived CDR1 and CDR2 are MNHEY and SVGAGI. The CDR3 runs to 15 residues. Trimming took 2 bases from V and 0 from J, leaving 11 bases between them. In DNA, the CDR3 is TGTGCCAGCAGTTACGACAGATCCAGCTCCTACGAGCAGTACTTC. The encoded protein is CASSYDRSSSYEQYF.

The chain recombines TRBV5-5 with TRBJ2-7; D might be TRBD1 (6 bases). Trimming pared 3 bases from V and 2 bases from J, leaving 12 bases between. The CDR3 is made up of 14 amino acids. Germline CDR1 is SGHKS and CDR2 is YYEKEE (reference sequence). CDR3 protein: CASSSGTTAYEQYF. The CDR3 region has the DNA TGTGCCAGCAGCTCCGGGACAACAGCCTACGAGCAGTACTTC.

The sample holds one count of this clone. The rearrangement links TRBV5-1 to TRBJ2-3; D is unclear. Germline V gene sequence: CDR1 SGHRS, CDR2 YFSETQ. The CDR3 totals 14 residues. Trimming removed 0 bases at V and 3 bases at J, with 8 bases between. CDR3 nucleotides: TGCGCCAGCAGCTTGGGACTTCAAACAGATACGCAGTATTTT. Translated: CASSLGLQTDTQYF.

The chain combines TRBV6-5 with TRBJ1-5, with a tentative D call TRBD1 (5 bases). The CDR3 consists of 15 residues. The V end was cut by 6 bases, the J end by 7 bases, with 19 bases between. The germline CDR1 and CDR2 sequences are MNHEY and SVGAGI. The CDR3: CASRKIWGSGQPQHF. The CDR3 DNA is TGTGCCAGCAGGAAGATTTGGGGGAGCGGGCAGCCCCAGCATTTT.

This clone has more than one count but fewer than ten. The gene calls are TRBV4-1 and TRBJ2-5; 9 bases line up with TRBD1. The trim removed 4 bases at V and 5 bases at J, leaving 8 bases unmatched. From germline, CDR1 is MGHRA and CDR2 YSYEKL. The CDR3 consists of 15 residues. The CDR3 region is CASSRQQGAGETQYF. The CDR3 DNA is TGCGCCAGCAGCCGACAACAGGGGGCTGGGGAGACCCAGTACTTC.

V and J are TRBV27 and TRBJ2-5; 7 bases match TRBD2. This CDR3 contains 14 residues. Trimming cost V 7 bases and J 5 bases; bases outside gene matches: 10. CDR1 is MNHEY, CDR2 SMNVEV, per germline (reference sequence). As DNA, the CDR3 is TGTGCCAGCAAGAGCGGGATTGTGGGGGAGACCCAGTACTTC. Translation gives CASKSGIVGETQYF.

V is TRBV11-2 and J is TRBJ1-5; D perhaps matches TRBD1 (6 bases). CDR1 and CDR2 (germline): SGHAT, FQNNGV. The CDR3 length is 16 residues. Trimming left V 2 bases short and J 4 bases short, with 15 bases between. CDR3 sequence reads: CASSLNPGVENQPQHF. Here the CDR3 DNA reads TGTGCCAGCAGCTTAAATCCAGGGGTGGAGAATCAGCCCCAGCATTTT.

The V and J genes are TRBV2 and TRBJ1-6; 9 bases agree with TRBD1. V was clipped by 8 bases and J by 10 bases; unmatched bases: 9. Germline values: CDR1 SNHLY, CDR2 FYNNEI. The CDR3 spans 14 residues. The CDR3 sequence is CASGWGQGMSPLHF. The CDR3 bases are TGTGCCAGCGGGTGGGGACAGGGTATGTCACCCCTCCACTTT.

This rearrangement joins TRBV30 to TRBJ1-2; D call uncertain. Trimming removed 0 bases at V and 2 bases at J, with 16 bases between. Germline CDR1 and CDR2: GTSNPN and SVGIG (reference sequence). There are 16 residues in the CDR3. The CDR3 here is CAWSVPVSRRNYGYTF. CDR3 sequence (DNA): TGTGCCTGGAGTGTACCAGTAAGTCGGAGGAACTATGGCTACACCTTC.

V gene TRBV7-2 combines with J gene TRBJ2-5, with 10 bases that match TRBD2. CDR1 is SGHTA and CDR2 is FQGNSA in the germline V gene. The CDR3 consists of 15 residues. The V and J ends lost 4 bases and 5 bases, in that order; junction bases with no gene match: 7. The CDR3 spells CASSSLAGALETQYF. CDR3 DNA sequence: TGTGCCAGCAGCTCCCTAGCGGGAGCTTTGGAGACCCAGTACTTC. Together with reference TRBV7-2 and TRBJ2-5, the CDR3 gives the full variable domain: GAGVSQSPSNKVTEKGKDVELRCDPISGHTALYWYRQSLGQGLEFLIYFQGNSAPDKSGLPSDRFSAERTGGSVSTLTIQRTQQEDSAVYLCASSSLAGALETQYFGPGTRLLVL.

The genes are TRBV11-2 and TRBJ2-5; maybe TRBD2 (6 bases). V dropped 6 bases and J dropped 5 bases, with 16 bases sitting between them. This CDR3 region has 14 residues. The germline V gene encodes CDR1 SGHAT and CDR2 FQNNGV. This CDR3 is CASSGTLRTETQYF. DNA of the CDR3: TGTGCCAGCAGTGGGACTTTGAGGACGGAGACCCAGTACTTC. Variable domain in full (rest from reference TRBV11-2 and TRBJ2-5): EAGVAQSPRYKIIEKRQSVAFWCNPISGHATLYWYQQILGQGPKLLIQFQNNGVVDDSQLPKDRFSAERLKGVDSTLKIQPAKLEDSAVYLCASSGTLRTETQYFGPGTRLLVL.

The chain recombines TRBV27 with TRBJ2-1; 7 bases agree with TRBD2. There are 15 residues in the CDR3. Germline CDR1 MNHEY, CDR2 SMNVEV (reference sequence). V was clipped by 2 bases and J by 7 bases; unmatched bases: 8. CDR3 region: CASSLAGEFMNEQFF. CDR3 in DNA: TGTGCCAGCAGTTTAGCGGGAGAGTTCATGAATGAGCAGTTCTTC.

The J gene is TRBJ2-5, the V gene TRBV11-2, with 7 nucleotides matching TRBD1. This CDR3 contains 14 residues. Trimming cost V 5 bases and J 3 bases; bases outside gene matches: 6. Germline loops: CDR1 SGHAT, CDR2 FQNNGV. This CDR3 reads CASSAAGTEETQYF. CDR3 bases: TGTGCCAGCAGCGCGGCCGGGACAGAAGAGACCCAGTACTTC.

The genes are TRBV7-2 and TRBJ2-4, with no clear D. Germline V gene data show CDR1 as SGHTA and CDR2 as FQGNSA. The CDR3 is 15 amino acids. Between the trimmed V and J ends, which lost 0 bases and 0 bases, there was a span of 6 bases. The CDR3 region is CASSLALLAKNIQYF. The CDR3 bases are TGTGCCAGCAGCTTAGCCCTTCTAGCCAAAAACATTCAGTACTTC.

In its sample, this clone was seen once. The rearrangement links TRBV6-5 to TRBJ1-2; a weak D match, TRBD1 (5 bases). Trimming pared 2 bases from V and 7 bases from J, leaving 17 bases between. Germline V gene lookup returns CDR1 MNHEY and CDR2 SVGAGI. The CDR3 runs 15 residues. The CDR3 nucleotides are TGTGCCAGCAGTTACGCGGGACGGCCGAGTGTTGGCTACACCTTC. Protein: CASSYAGRPSVGYTF.

V is TRBV7-8 and J is TRBJ2-7; D gene uncertain. Looked up from germline, CDR1 is SGHVS and CDR2 is FQNEAQ. The V end was cut by 5 bases, the J end by 3 bases, with 8 bases between. This CDR3 spans 12 amino acids. CDR3: CASSPEFYEQYF. CDR3 in DNA: TGTGCCAGCAGCCCCGAGTTCTACGAGCAGTACTTC.

The chain links TRBV28 to TRBJ1-1; 7 positions agree with TRBD1. The ends lost 5 bases at V and 9 bases at J; junction bases unmatched: 15. Per the germline V gene, CDR1 is MDHEN and CDR2 is SYDVKM. This CDR3 has 15 amino acids. In DNA, the CDR3 is TGTGCCAGCAGTCCCATGTTTACCCGACAGGGAAAAGCTTTCTTT. Translated, it gives CASSPMFTRQGKAFF.

A few counts support this clone. The CDR3, as DNA: TGTGCCAGCAGCTCACTCCGACTAGCCAGCTCCTACAATGAGCAGTTCTTC. Protein: CASSSLRLASSYNEQFF. The gene calls are TRBV7-6 and TRBJ2-1; 7 bases are a match to TRBD2. V gave up 4 bases and J gave up 0 bases; unmatched junction bases: 9. The CDR3 has 17 residues. Germline CDR1 and CDR2: SGHVS and FNYEAQ.

The genes are TRBV5-6 and TRBJ2-5; 9 nucleotides align to TRBD2. Per the germline V gene, CDR1 is SGHDT and CDR2 is YYEEEE. The CDR3 consists of 16 residues. V was clipped by 1 base and J by 1 base; unmatched bases: 5. CDR3 DNA sequence: TGTGCCAGCAGCTTGAAAGGTAGCGGGGGCCAAGAGACCCAGTACTTC. Residues: CASSLKGSGGQETQYF.

This chain connects TRBV3-1 (or the pseudogene TRBV3-2) to TRBJ1-1; the D gene is possibly TRBD1 (6 bases). This CDR3 has 14 residues. V was clipped by 0 bases and J by 8 bases, with 13 bases between them. Germline CDR1 LGHDT, CDR2 YNNKEL (reference sequence). DNA for the CDR3: TGTGCCAGCAGCCAAGACTGGGGGGGCAGGGAAGCTTTCTTT. Protein sequence: CASSQDWGGREAFF.